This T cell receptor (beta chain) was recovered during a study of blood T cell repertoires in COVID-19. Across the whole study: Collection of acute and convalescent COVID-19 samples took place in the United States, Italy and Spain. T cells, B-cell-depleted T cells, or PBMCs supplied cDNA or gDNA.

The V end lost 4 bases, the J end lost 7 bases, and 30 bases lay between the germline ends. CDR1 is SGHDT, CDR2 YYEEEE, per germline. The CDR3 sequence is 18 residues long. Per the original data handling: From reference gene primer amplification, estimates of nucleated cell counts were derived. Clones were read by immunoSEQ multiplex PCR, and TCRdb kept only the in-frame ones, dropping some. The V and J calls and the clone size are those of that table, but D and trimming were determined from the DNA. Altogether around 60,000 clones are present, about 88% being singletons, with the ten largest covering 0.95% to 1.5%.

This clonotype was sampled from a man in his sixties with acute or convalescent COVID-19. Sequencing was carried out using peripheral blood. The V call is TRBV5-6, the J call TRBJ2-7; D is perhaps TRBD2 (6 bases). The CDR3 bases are TGTGCCAGCAGCCCCCTCTCATCGATTGGACGGTGGGGAGGAGAGCAGTACTTC. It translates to CASSPLSSIGRWGGEQYF.